This is a list of T cell receptor beta chains from one sample in a study of Graves' ophthalmopathy and Graves' hyperthyroidism. TCRdb called the multiplex PCR reads again in MiXCR, with one record for every CDR3 protein. Of 650,000 to 800,000 distinct CDR3 sequences in the sample, under 50% were seen once. The sequenced material came from peripheral blood. These receptors all stem from an adult man with Graves' ophthalmopathy. Each CDR3 is given with its conserved first and last residue. The D gene is left open where the match is weak. Expanded clones are given a class, and other clones once, few, many or no size at all.

length,V,J,size,D,DNA,CDR3
20,TRBV4-3,TRBJ1-2,-,TRBD1,TGCGCCAGCAGCTTGAGGGGGCCCCGAGGGATACAGGTCCTCGACTATGGCTACACCTTC,CASSLRGPRGIQVLDYGYTF
15,TRBV12-3/TRBV12-4,TRBJ2-5,-,TRBD1,TGTGCTAGTGGTTTGGGGGACAGGCGCACGGGGATTTGGTACTTC,CASGLGDRRTGIWYF
14,TRBV25-1,TRBJ1-1,-,-,TGTGCCAGCTCAGGAGGCGGGGGGTCCACTGAAGCTTTCTTT,CASSGGGGSTEAFF
16,TRBV7-2,TRBJ2-5,many,TRBD2,TGTGCCAGCACCCTCGGCAGCGGGGGGGCCCAAGAGACCCAGTACTTC,CASTLGSGGAQETQYF
13,TRBV27,TRBJ1-4,few,-,TGTGCCAGCAGTTTATGGCCCAATGAAAAACTGTTTTTT,CASSLWPNEKLFF
15,TRBV25-1,TRBJ1-1,-,-,TGTGCCAGCAGTGAACGACAGGACATGAACACTGAAGCTTTCTTT,CASSERQDMNTEAFF
15,TRBV9,TRBJ2-7,many,-,TGTGCCAGCAGCCCGACAGGTCAAAGCTCCTACGAGCAGTACTTC,CASSPTGQSSYEQYF
17,TRBV7-2,TRBJ2-2,-,-,TGTGCCAGCAGCTTTCCCCAGGTCAGGACAGACACCGGGGAGCTGTTTTTT,CASSFPQVRTDTGELFF
10,TRBV29-1,TRBJ2-7,-,-,TGCAGCGTTGAGAGGCAGAAGCAGTACTTC,CSVERQKQYF
15,TRBV19,TRBJ2-7,few,-,TGTGCCAGTAGTATAGTGAGGGGGGGAGTCTACGAGCAGTACTTC,CASSIVRGGVYEQYF
10,TRBV19,TRBJ1-2,many,-,TGTGCCAGTAGTTTCGGTGGCTACACCTTC,CASSFGGYTF
14,TRBV5-4,TRBJ2-7,-,-,TGTGCCAGCAGCTTTGACAGGGGAGGGGACGAGCAGTACTTC,CASSFDRGGDEQYF
16,TRBV20-1,TRBJ2-5,few,-,TGCAGTGCTAGAGGTCGGGCGTCCCTGGCGAAAGAGACCCAGTACTTC,CSARGRASLAKETQYF
14,TRBV25-1,TRBJ1-5,-,-,TGTGCCAGCAGCCCACGAGCGGGGGATCAGCCCCAGCATTTT,CASSPRAGDQPQHF
15,TRBV15,TRBJ2-3,-,TRBD1,TGTGCCACCAGAAGACTGACAGGGGGCGCAGATACGCAGTATTTT,CATRRLTGGADTQYF
17,TRBV2,TRBJ1-2,-,TRBD1,TGTGCCAGCAAGGAGCGGACAGGGGGAGAACCCAGCTATGGCTACACCTTC,CASKERTGGEPSYGYTF
16,TRBV15,TRBJ1-1,-,TRBD1,TGTGCCACCAGCAGCCTCCGAGGACAGGGGAACACTGAAGCTTTCTTT,CATSSLRGQGNTEAFF
14,TRBV25-1,TRBJ1-2,-,-,TGTGCCAGCAGTGAGGCTGTCGCCTTCTATGGCTACACCTTC,CASSEAVAFYGYTF
11,TRBV2,TRBJ1-1,many,-,TGTGCCTGCCGGATGGACACTGAAGCTTTCTTT,CACRMDTEAFF
14,TRBV20-1,TRBJ1-5,-,TRBD1,TGCAGTGCCCCCGGGACAGGGGCTAATCAGCCCCAGCATTTT,CSAPGTGANQPQHF
14,TRBV7-9,TRBJ1-2,-,-,TGTGCCAGCAGCTCTACCTCGGGGTCCTATGGCTACACCTTC,CASSSTSGSYGYTF
15,TRBV5-1,TRBJ2-5,few,TRBD1,TGCGCCAGCAGCTTGCCCGACAGGGTCCGAGAGACCCAGTACTTC,CASSLPDRVRETQYF
11,TRBV20-1,TRBJ1-1,-,-,TGCAGTATCGGGGCGCATACTGAAGCTTTCTTT,CSIGAHTEAFF
13,TRBV9,TRBJ1-1,once,-,TGTGCCATCAGTGAGGGCCCGAGGGCAAAAGCTTTCTTT,CAISEGPRAKAFF
14,TRBV12-3/TRBV12-4,TRBJ1-6,many,-,TGTGCCAGCAGTTTAGGGAGGGTAGTCTCACCCCTCCACTTT,CASSLGRVVSPLHF
16,TRBV2,TRBJ2-7,many,TRBD2,TGTGCCAGCAGTGAAGCCGGACTAGCGGGAGACCACGAGCAGTACTTC,CASSEAGLAGDHEQYF
12,TRBV20-1,TRBJ2-7,-,-,TGCAGTGCTACTCAGGGAAGGAGCGGGCAGTACTTC,CSATQGRSGQYF
15,TRBV20-1,TRBJ1-5,-,TRBD1,TGCAGTGCTAGAGATCAACAGGGGCGTAATCAGCCCCAGCATTTT,CSARDQQGRNQPQHF
17,TRBV9,TRBJ2-1,-,-,-,CASSVGAGATFAGEQSF
15,TRBV19,TRBJ2-7,few,-,TGTGCCAGTAGTATGGAGGTGGGCGGGACCTACGAGCAGTACTTC,CASSMEVGGTYEQYF
11,TRBV2,TRBJ1-1,many,-,TGTGCCAGCAGTGACAGGGAAGTAGCTTTCTTT,CASSDREVAFF
16,TRBV7-7,TRBJ2-7,-,-,TGTGCTAGCGCGAGCGGGCCGGGCCGAGGGACGTACGAGCAGTACTTC,CASASGPGRGTYEQYF
14,TRBV5-8,TRBJ1-2,few,-,TGTGCCAGCAGCTTTGTAGGGGATATCTATGGCTACACCTTC,CASSFVGDIYGYTF
14,TRBV19,TRBJ1-2,-,-,TGTGCCAGTAGTATAGTCAGGGATGGCTATGGCTACACCTTC,CASSIVRDGYGYTF
17,TRBV10-3,TRBJ1-1,-,-,TGTGCCAGCAGCCATAAACCCGGCGGTTGGGCGAACACTGAAGCTTTCTTT,CASSHKPGGWANTEAFF
17,TRBV2,TRBJ1-3,-,-,TGTGCCAGCAGTGACTACGTCGGGACTAGCGGGGGATACACCATATATTTT,CASSDYVGTSGGYTIYF
16,TRBV19,TRBJ2-2,once,TRBD1,TGTGCCACTAGATATACGGGACAGGTGAACACCGGGGAGCTGTTTTTT,CATRYTGQVNTGELFF
13,TRBV10-3,TRBJ2-7,few,-,TGTGCCATAACCCAGGGCCCCGGCTACGAGCAGTACTTC,CAITQGPGYEQYF
11,TRBV7-7,TRBJ2-5,-,-,TGTGCTAGCAGCCGTGATCAGCCCCAGTACTTC,CASSRDQPQYF
15,TRBV7-2,TRBJ2-5,-,TRBD2,TGTGCCAGCAGCTTACCGACTAGCGGGCAAGAGACCCAGTACTTC,CASSLPTSGQETQYF
15,TRBV10-3,TRBJ2-2,-,TRBD1,TGTGCCAGCAGTTACGACAGGGGAACCACCGGGGAGCTGTTTTTT,CASSYDRGTTGELFF
16,TRBV19,TRBJ1-2,many,TRBD1,TGTGCCAGTAGTATAGATCGGCCAGGGGGAACGTCTGGCTACACCTTC,CASSIDRPGGTSGYTF
14,TRBV19,TRBJ1-3,-,-,TGTGCCTGGAGTCGAGCTACCTCTGGAAACACCATATATTTT,CAWSRATSGNTIYF
15,TRBV25-1,TRBJ2-5,-,TRBD1,TGTGCCAGCAGTGAGGCCGGGACAGGGGTCGAGACCCAGTACTTC,CASSEAGTGVETQYF
13,TRBV29-1,TRBJ2-6,-,-,TGCAGCGTTGAGCAGACTGGGGCCAACGTCCTGACTTTC,CSVEQTGANVLTF
14,TRBV6-6,TRBJ1-2,many,TRBD1,TGTGCCAGCAGTGCAGGGGGTCCTAGCTATGGCTACACCTTC,CASSAGGPSYGYTF